Sequencing of this TCR beta chain was carried out in a study of shared clonotypes between healthy human individuals. Germline V lookup: CDR1 SGHTS, CDR2 YDEGEE. This CDR3 contains 15 residues. Trimming took 2 bases from V and 3 from J; bases not matched to a gene: 2. Assay: immunoSEQ multiplex PCR; the TCRdb copy retains only in-frame clones and omits some. Among over a million clones listed, around 78% were seen once. The sample consisted of memory CD4+ T cells from PBMCs. Subset in this sample: CD45RA-negative fraction. This chain connects TRBV5-8 to TRBJ2-1; TRBD2 matches 10 bases. The clonotype originates from a young man in good health. Some clones in this sample may be carry-over from other donors' samples. CDR3 loop: CASSFVAGGYNEQFF. The DNA of the CDR3 is TGTGCCAGCAGCTTCGTAGCGGGAGGCTACAATGAGCAGTTCTTC.